This T cell receptor (beta chain) is drawn from a study of post-analysis software for immune sequencing data. Across the study: Both relapsing-remitting and secondary progressive multiple sclerosis featured among the disease courses, as did progressive-relapsing multiple sclerosis.

General study findings and limits: Compared with controls, patients had more of 4 or 5 TRBV segments, including TRBV5-6, TRBV5-1 and TRBV20-1. The normalized Chao1 diversity of multiple sclerosis patients was significantly lower than that of controls. Clustering by F measure revealed strong co-clustering among samples prepared together in one batch.

After removal of 7 bases from V and 5 bases from J, the junction contained 7 bases not matched to a gene. Germline CDR1 is SGHKS and CDR2 is YYEKEE (reference sequence). The CDR3 sequence is 13 residues long. Libraries were made from TCR beta cDNA, and they carried unique molecular identifiers. From about 1 to 10 million T cells, hundreds of thousands of cDNA molecules were obtained. In TCRdb, the PCR reads were re-called with MiXCR into one record per CDR3 protein. Altogether roughly 180,000 distinct CDR3 sequences are present, roughly 30% being singletons, with the ten largest covering 1.5%. This clonotype was seen many times. The antigen remains unidentified.

The source of this sequence is a girl aged 10 to 17 with multiple sclerosis. The sequenced sample was blood. This sequence joins TRBV5-5 and TRBJ2-3, with 7 bases lining up with TRBD2. In DNA form, the CDR3 reads TGTGCCAGCCATAGCGGGCCTGGAGATACGCAGTATTTT. As protein: CASHSGPGDTQYF.